These 8 T cell receptor beta chains were sequenced from one sample in a study of shared clonotypes between healthy human individuals. Method: immunoSEQ multiplex PCR; TCRdb's copy keeps in-frame clones and lacks some. The sample contains fewer than 850,000 clones, about 96% of which appear only once. CD45RO-negative CD8 cells positively selected for CCR7 made up the naive population, which excluded terminally differentiated effector memory CD45RA+ cells. The sequenced material came from naive CD8+ T cells sorted from blood. The receptors originated from a man aged 25-45 years in good health.

CDR3 residues: CSVDDSGLRNEQYF. The CDR3 nucleotides are TGCAGCGTTGACGACAGCGGACTACGTAACGAGCAGTACTTC. The genes are TRBV29-1 and TRBJ2-7, with D maybe TRBD2 (6 bases). This CDR3 is built from 14 residues. Per the germline V gene, CDR1 is SQVTM and CDR2 is ANQGSEA. Trimming pared 3 bases from V and 5 bases from J, leaving 17 bases between.

In this sample, this clone turned up once. This chain uses TRBV11-2 with TRBJ2-1; 13 bases align to TRBD2. The CDR3 totals 17 residues. CDR1 is SGHAT, CDR2 FQNNGV, per germline. J lost 7 bases, V lost 6 bases, and 12 bases had no gene match. This CDR3 is CASSSRTGTSGINEQFF. The CDR3, as DNA: TGTGCCAGCAGTTCTCGCACCGGGACTAGCGGGATAAATGAGCAGTTCTTC.

The chain employs TRBV27 and TRBJ2-3; 8 nucleotides agree with TRBD2. Germline lookup yields CDR1 MNHEY and CDR2 SMNVEV (reference sequence). This CDR3 region has 16 residues. Unmatched junction bases numbered 4, after V lost 0 bases and J lost 2 bases. The CDR3 here is CASSLSPGGVTDTQYF. For the CDR3, the DNA is TGTGCCAGCAGTTTATCCCCCGGGGGGGTCACAGATACGCAGTATTTT.

The gene calls are TRBV9 and TRBJ1-3; D remains unclear. V was pared by 0 bases and J by 8 bases, with 6 bases between. The CDR3 is 12 amino acids. CDR1 is SGDLS and CDR2 is YYNGEE in the germline V gene. CDR3 amino acids: CASSVVGDTIYF. The CDR3 bases are TGTGCCAGCAGCGTAGTGGGAGACACCATATATTTT.

The V and J genes are TRBV9 and TRBJ2-1; the D gene is possibly TRBD2 (5 bases). This CDR3 is built from 14 residues. Germline V lookup: CDR1 SGDLS, CDR2 YYNGEE. The germline V and J ends were trimmed by 4 bases and 2 bases, with 10 bases remaining between them. This chain's CDR3 is CASSISSAYNEQFF. CDR3 in DNA: TGTGCCAGCAGCATCAGTAGCGCCTACAATGAGCAGTTCTTC.

The chain links TRBV27 to TRBJ2-5; the match to TRBD2 covers 10 bases. CDR1 is MNHEY, CDR2 SMNVEV, per germline (reference sequence). CDR3 length: 15 residues. V trimming: 4 bases; J trimming: 4 bases; junction bases outside the gene matches: 6. DNA for the CDR3: TGTGCCAGCAGTTCCGGGACTAGCGTACCAGAGACCCAGTACTTC. Protein sequence: CASSSGTSVPETQYF.

The rearrangement links TRBV6-4 to TRBJ2-6, with 9 positions matching TRBD1. This CDR3 spans 22 amino acids. Looked up from germline, CDR1 is MRHNA and CDR2 is SNTAGT. Trimming took 6 bases from V and 2 from J; bases not matched to a gene: 23. This CDR3 is CASSDPSRPGQGSPPGANVLTF. The CDR3 DNA sequence: TGTGCCAGCAGCGACCCCTCCCGACCGGGACAGGGCTCCCCTCCTGGGGCCAACGTCCTGACTTTC.

V gene TRBV5-1 combines with J gene TRBJ2-7; the match to TRBD1 covers 7 bases. Losses at the gene ends were 6 bases for V and 1 base for J; bases not matched to a gene: 10. The V gene's germline CDR1 is SGHRS and CDR2 YFSETQ. This CDR3 spans 15 amino acids. The CDR3 DNA is TGCGCCAGCAACCCCGACAGGGTGCTTTCCTACGAGCAGTACTTC. This gives the protein CASNPDRVLSYEQYF.